This is a list of T cell receptor beta chains from one sample in a study of regulatory T cells in long-lasting Graves disease. TCRdb processed the multiplex PCR reads anew with MiXCR; each CDR3 protein has one entry. The table includes under 450,000 distinct CDR3 sequences, about 11% detected once. The same sample was also studied in work on T cells in Graves' hyperthyroidism and ophthalmopathy.

The specimen comprised peripheral blood mononuclear cells (PBMCs), sampled at new diagnosis, from a patient treated with antithyroid drugs. All receptors come from a woman younger than 30 with Graves disease. Both conserved end residues are trimmed from each CDR3.

j_call: TRBJ2-1; v_call: TRBV3-1; cdr3_aa: ASSQDYIDEQF
j_call: TRBJ2-1; v_call: TRBV2; cdr3_aa: ASMDSNNEQF
j_call: TRBJ2-3; v_call: TRBV4-3; cdr3_aa: ASSQVVEGVGDTQY
j_call: TRBJ2-7; v_call: TRBV20-1; cdr3_aa: SAGGQAYEQY
j_call: -; v_call: TRBV12-3/TRBV12-4; cdr3_aa: ASSLREQHTDTQH
j_call: TRBJ2-5; v_call: TRBV6-5; cdr3_aa: ASSYLRQGSETQY
j_call: TRBJ2-2; v_call: TRBV4-3; cdr3_aa: ASSQDLLLEIPGELF
j_call: TRBJ1-1; v_call: TRBV12-3/TRBV12-4; cdr3_aa: ASSLDPLTEAF
j_call: TRBJ1-2; v_call: TRBV2; cdr3_aa: ASSGRGPVYGYT
j_call: TRBJ2-1; v_call: TRBV4-3; cdr3_aa: ASSPLGRGGPNEQF
j_call: TRBJ1-4; v_call: TRBV20-1; cdr3_aa: SARDSTGNEKLF
j_call: TRBJ2-6; v_call: TRBV20-1; cdr3_aa: SARPGTGVVGANVLT
j_call: TRBJ2-1; v_call: TRBV7-9; cdr3_aa: ASSQTSGPYNEQF
j_call: TRBJ1-4; v_call: TRBV4-1; cdr3_aa: ASSQDIRGVDEKLF
j_call: TRBJ1-1; v_call: TRBV5-1; cdr3_aa: ASSLGTGRHTEAF